This T cell receptor (beta chain) derives from a study of blood T cell repertoires in COVID-19. The CDR3 length is 17 residues. The germline V and J ends were trimmed by 6 bases and 0 bases, with 17 bases remaining between them. CDR1 is LNHDA, CDR2 SQIVND, per germline (reference sequence). Repertoires were generated with immunoSEQ multiplex PCR, while TCRdb's copy carries only in-frame clones and drops some. The table lists roughly 250,000 clones, approximately 88% of them singletons. The clonotype was recovered from a woman between 25 and 40 years old with acute or convalescent COVID-19. The chain uses TRBV19 and TRBJ1-4, with D possibly TRBD1 on 6 matching bases. Material: peripheral blood. CDR3 protein: CASSEDRTFATNEKLFF. The CDR3 DNA sequence: TGTGCCAGTAGCGAGGACAGAACCTTTGCAACTAATGAAAAACTGTTTTTT.